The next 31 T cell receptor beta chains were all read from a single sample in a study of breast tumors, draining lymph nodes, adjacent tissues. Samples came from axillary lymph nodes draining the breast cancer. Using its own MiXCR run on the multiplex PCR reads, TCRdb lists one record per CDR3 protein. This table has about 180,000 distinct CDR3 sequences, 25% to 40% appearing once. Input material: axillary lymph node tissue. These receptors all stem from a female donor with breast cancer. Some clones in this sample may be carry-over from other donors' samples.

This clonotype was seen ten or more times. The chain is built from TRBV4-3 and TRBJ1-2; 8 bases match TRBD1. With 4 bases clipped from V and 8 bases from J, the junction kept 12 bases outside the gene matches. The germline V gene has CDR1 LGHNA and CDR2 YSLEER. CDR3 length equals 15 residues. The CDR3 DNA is TGCGCCAGCAGCCCCACTGACAGGGGCGTGCGGGGCTACACCTTC. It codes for CASSPTDRGVRGYTF.

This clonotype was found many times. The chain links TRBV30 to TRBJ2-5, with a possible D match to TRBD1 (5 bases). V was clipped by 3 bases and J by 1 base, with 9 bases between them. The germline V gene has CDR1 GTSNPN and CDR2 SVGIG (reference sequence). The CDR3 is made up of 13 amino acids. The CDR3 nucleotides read TGTGCCTGGAGGTGGGGCAGCCAAGAGACCCAGTACTTC. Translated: CAWRWGSQETQYF. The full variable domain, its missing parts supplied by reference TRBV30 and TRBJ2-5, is SQTIHQWPATLVQPVGSPLSLECTVEGTSNPNLYWYRQAAGRGLQLLFYSVGIGQISSEVPQNLSASRPQDRQFILSSKKLLLSDSGFYLCAWRWGSQETQYFGPGTRLLVL.

For the CDR3, the DNA is TGCAGCAGTTTTGGGCACCTTTCCTACGAGCAGTACTTC. It translates to CSSFGHLSYEQYF. The V and J genes are TRBV29-1 and TRBJ2-7, with D unclear. V lost 8 bases to trimming and J lost 1 base, with 15 bases between them. The CDR3 length is 13 residues. In germline, CDR1 is SQVTM, CDR2 ANQGSEA.

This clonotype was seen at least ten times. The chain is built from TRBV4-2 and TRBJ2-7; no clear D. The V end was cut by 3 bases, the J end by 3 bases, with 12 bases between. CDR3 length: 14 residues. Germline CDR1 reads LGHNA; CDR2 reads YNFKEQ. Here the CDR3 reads CASSHVNSNYEQYF. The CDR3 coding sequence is TGTGCCAGCAGCCACGTGAACTCGAACTACGAGCAGTACTTC.

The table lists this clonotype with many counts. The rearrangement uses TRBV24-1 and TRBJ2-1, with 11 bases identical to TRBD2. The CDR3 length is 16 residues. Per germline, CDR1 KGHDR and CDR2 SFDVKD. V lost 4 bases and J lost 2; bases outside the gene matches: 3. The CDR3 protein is CATSDTSGSTYNEQFF. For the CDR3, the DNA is TGTGCCACCAGTGACACTAGCGGGAGCACCTACAATGAGCAGTTCTTC.

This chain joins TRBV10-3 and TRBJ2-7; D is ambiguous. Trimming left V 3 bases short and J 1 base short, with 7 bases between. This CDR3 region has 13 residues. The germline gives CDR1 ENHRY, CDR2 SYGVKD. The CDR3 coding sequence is TGTGCCATCAGTGACTCCCCATCCTACGAGCAGTACTTC. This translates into CAISDSPSYEQYF.

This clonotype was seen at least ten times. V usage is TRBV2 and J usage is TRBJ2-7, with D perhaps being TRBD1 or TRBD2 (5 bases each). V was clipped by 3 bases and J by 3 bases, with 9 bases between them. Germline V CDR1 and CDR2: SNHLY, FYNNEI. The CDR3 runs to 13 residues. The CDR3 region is CASSDPGSYEQYF. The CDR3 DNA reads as TGTGCCAGCAGTGATCCAGGGAGCTACGAGCAGTACTTC.

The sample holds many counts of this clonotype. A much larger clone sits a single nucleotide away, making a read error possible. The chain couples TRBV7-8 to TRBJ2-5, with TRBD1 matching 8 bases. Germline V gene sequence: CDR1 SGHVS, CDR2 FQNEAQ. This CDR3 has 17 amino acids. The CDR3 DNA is TGTGCCAGCAGCTTAGGACAGGGGTTGTCAGGCCAAGAGCCCCAGTACTTC. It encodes CASSLGQGLSGQEPQYF.

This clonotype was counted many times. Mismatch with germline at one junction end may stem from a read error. CDR3 in amino acids: CSVSVDRDRTAF. CDR3 DNA: TGCAGCGTCAGCGTAGATCGGGACAGGACTGCCTTC. This chain joins TRBV29-1 and TRBJ2-5; 8 bases match TRBD1. CDR1 is SQVTM and CDR2 is ANQGSEA in the germline V gene. CDR3 length equals 12 residues.

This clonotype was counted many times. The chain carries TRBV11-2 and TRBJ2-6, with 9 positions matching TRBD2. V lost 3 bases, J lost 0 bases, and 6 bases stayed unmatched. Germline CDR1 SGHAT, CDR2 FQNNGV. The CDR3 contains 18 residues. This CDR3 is CASSFLAGAASGANVLTF. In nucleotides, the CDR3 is TGTGCCAGCAGCTTCTTAGCGGGGGCCGCCTCTGGGGCCAACGTCCTGACTTTC.

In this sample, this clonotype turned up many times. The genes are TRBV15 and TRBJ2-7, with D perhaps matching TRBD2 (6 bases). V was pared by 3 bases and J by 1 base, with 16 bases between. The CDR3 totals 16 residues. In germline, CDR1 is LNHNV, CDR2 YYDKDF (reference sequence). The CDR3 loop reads CATSRYSGTDSYEQYF. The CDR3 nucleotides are TGTGCCACCAGCAGGTACTCCGGGACTGATTCCTACGAGCAGTACTTC. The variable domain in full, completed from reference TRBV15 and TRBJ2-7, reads DAMVIQNPRYQVTQFGKPVTLSCSQTLNHNVMYWYQQKSSQAPKLLFHYYDKDFNNEADTPDNFQSRRPNTSFCFLDIRSPGLGDTAMYLCATSRYSGTDSYEQYFGPGTRLTVT.

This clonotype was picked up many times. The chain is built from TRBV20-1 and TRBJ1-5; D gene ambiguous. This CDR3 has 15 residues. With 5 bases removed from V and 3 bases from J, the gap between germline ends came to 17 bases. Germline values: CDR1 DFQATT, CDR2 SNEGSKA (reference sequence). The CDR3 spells CSACRNGSPNQPQHF. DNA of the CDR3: TGCAGTGCTTGCCGGAACGGGAGTCCCAATCAGCCCCAGCATTTT.

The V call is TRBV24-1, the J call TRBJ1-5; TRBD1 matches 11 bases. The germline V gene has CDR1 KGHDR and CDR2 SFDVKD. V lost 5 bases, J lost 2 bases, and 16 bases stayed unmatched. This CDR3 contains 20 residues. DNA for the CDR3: TGTGCCACCAGTGGGTGGCCAACCCCCCCGGGACAGGGGGGCAATCAGCCCCAGCATTTT. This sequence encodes CATSGWPTPPGQGGNQPQHF.

CDR3 sequence (DNA): TGCGCCAGCAGCCAAGATCACAGGGGGTGGGGCAGCTACACCTTC. The encoded protein is CASSQDHRGWGSYTF. The rearrangement links TRBV4-3 to TRBJ1-2; TRBD1 matches at 8 bases. The CDR3 loop spans 15 amino acids. The germline CDR1 and CDR2 sequences are LGHNA and YSLEER. V shed 0 bases and J 9 bases; nucleotides not matched to a gene: 9.

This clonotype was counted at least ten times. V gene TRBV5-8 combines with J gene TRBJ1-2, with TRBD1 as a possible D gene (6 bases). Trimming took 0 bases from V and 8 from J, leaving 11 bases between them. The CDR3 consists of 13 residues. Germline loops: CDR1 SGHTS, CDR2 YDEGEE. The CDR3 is CASSLARRGGYTF. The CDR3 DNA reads TGTGCCAGCAGCTTGGCGAGAAGGGGGGGCTACACCTTC.

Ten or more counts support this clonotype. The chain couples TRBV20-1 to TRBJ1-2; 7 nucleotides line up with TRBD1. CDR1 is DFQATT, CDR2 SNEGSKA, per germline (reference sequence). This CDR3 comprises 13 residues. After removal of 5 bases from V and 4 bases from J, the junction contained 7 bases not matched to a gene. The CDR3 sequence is CSAVQGVSYGYTF. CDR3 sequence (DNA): TGCAGTGCTGTTCAGGGGGTTAGCTATGGCTACACCTTC.

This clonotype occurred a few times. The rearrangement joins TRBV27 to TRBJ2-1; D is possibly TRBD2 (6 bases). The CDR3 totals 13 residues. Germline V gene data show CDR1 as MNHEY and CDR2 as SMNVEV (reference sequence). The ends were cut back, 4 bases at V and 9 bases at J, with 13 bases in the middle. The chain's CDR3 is CASSSLLAGEQFF. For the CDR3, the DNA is TGTGCCAGCAGTTCCCTACTAGCTGGTGAGCAGTTCTTC.

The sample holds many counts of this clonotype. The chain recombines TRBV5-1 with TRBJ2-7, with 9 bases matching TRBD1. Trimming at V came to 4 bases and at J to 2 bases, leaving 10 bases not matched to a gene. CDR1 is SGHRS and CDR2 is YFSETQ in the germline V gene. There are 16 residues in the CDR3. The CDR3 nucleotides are TGCGCCAGCAGCCCGGGACAGGGAACCTTAACCTACGAGCAGTACTTC. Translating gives CASSPGQGTLTYEQYF.

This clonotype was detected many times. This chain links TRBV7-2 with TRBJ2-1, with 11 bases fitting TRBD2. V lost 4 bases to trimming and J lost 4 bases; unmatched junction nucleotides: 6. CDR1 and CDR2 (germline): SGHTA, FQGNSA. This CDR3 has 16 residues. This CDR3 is CASSSITSGGYNEQFF. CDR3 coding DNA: TGTGCCAGCAGCTCTATCACTAGCGGGGGTTACAATGAGCAGTTCTTC.

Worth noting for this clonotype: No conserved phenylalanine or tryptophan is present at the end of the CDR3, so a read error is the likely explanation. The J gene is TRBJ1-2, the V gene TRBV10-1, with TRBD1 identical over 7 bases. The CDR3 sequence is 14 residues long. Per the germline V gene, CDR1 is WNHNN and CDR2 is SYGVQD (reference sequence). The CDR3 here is CASSLTGSNYGYTL. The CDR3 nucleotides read TGTGCCAGCAGTTTGACAGGGTCCAATTATGGATACACCTTA.

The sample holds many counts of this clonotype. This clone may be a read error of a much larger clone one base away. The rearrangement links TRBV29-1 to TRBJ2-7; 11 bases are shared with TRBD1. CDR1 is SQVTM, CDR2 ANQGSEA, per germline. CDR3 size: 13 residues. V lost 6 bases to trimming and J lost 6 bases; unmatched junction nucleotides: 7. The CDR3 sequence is CSVGTGGSSEQYF. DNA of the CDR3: TGCAGCGTGGGGACAGGGGGGTCTAGCGAGCAGTACTTC.

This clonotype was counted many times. The CDR3 DNA reads as TGCGCCAGCAGCCCGCCGGGGATCGCAGATACGCAGTATTTT. It translates to CASSPPGIADTQYF. The chain joins TRBV4-1 to TRBJ2-3; D might be TRBD2 (5 bases). Germline V gene lookup returns CDR1 MGHRA and CDR2 YSYEKL. V was trimmed by 4 bases and J by 4 bases, leaving 12 bases between them. This CDR3 is built from 14 residues.

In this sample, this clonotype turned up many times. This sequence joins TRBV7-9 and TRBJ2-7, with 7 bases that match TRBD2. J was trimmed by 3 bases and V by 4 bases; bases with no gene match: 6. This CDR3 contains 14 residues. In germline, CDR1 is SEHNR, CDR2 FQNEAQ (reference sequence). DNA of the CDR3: TGTGCCAGCAGCTCTCAAGCGGGGCTCTACGAGCAGTACTTC. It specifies CASSSQAGLYEQYF.

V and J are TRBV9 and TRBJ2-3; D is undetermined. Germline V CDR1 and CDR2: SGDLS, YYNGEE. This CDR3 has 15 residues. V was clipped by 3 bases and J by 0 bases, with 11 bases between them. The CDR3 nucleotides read TGTGCCAGCAGCGCCGCGGCAGATAGCACAGATACGCAGTATTTT. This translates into CASSAAADSTDTQYF.

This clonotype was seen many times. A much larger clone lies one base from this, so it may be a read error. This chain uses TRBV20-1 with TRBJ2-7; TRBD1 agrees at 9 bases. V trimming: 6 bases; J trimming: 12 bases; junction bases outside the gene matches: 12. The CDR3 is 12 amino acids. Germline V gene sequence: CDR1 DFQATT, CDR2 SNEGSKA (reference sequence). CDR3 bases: TGCAGTGCCCCCTGGACAGGGGCGAAGCCGTACTTC. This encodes CSAPWTGAKPYF.

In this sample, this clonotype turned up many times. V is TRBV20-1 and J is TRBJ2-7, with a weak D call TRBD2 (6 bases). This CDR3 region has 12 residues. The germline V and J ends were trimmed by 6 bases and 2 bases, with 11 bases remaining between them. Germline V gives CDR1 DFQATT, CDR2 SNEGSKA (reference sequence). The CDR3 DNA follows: TGCAGTGCCCCAACGGGGGCCTACGAGCAGTACTTC. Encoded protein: CSAPTGAYEQYF.

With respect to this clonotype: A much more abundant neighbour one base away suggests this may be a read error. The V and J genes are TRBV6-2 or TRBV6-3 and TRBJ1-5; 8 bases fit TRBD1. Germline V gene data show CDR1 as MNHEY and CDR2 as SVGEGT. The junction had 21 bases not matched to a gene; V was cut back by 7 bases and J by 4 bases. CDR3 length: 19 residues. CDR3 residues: CASTSHGLRQGRGNQPQHF. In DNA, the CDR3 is TGTGCCAGCACCAGCCACGGATTGAGACAGGGGAGGGGAAATCAGCCCCAGCATTTT.

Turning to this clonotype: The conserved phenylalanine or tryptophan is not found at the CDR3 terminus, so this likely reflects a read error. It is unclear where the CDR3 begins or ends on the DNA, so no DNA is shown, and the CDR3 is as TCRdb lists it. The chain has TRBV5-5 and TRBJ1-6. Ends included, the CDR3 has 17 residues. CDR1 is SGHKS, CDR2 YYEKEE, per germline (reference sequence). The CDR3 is CASSLVGSSSYNSPLQS.

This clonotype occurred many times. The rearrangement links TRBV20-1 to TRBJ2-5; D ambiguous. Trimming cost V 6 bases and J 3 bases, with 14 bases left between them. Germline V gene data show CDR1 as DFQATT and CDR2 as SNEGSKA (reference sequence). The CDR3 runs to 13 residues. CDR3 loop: CSAQLGLEETQYF. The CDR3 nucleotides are TGCAGTGCCCAGCTAGGGTTGGAAGAGACCCAGTACTTC.

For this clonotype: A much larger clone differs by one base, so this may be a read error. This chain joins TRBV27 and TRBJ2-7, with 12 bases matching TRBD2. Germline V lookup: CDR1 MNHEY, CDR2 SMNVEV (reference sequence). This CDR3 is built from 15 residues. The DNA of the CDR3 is TGTGCCAGCAGTTTAGGTGGACTAGCGGGGCTGGAGCAGTGCTTC. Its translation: CASSLGGLAGLEQCF.

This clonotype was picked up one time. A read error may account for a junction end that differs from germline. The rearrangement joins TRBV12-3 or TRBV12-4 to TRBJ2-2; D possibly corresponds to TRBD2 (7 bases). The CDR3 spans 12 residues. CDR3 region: CASISWGGGLFF. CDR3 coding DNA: TGTGCCAGCATCTCCTGGGGAGGGGGGCTGTTTTTT.